This is a list of T cell receptor beta chains from one sample in a study of long-term antiretroviral therapy in people with HIV. Only in-frame clones appear in the TCRdb table, and some are missing; sequencing was by immunoSEQ multiplex PCR. The sample has 25,000 to 35,000 clones; 65% to 85% are singletons. This material consisted of unsorted PBMCs, taken 3.1 years after starting antiretroviral therapy. These receptors were collected from a woman aged 45-59 years with HIV. CDR3s include the opening cysteine and the closing phenylalanine or tryptophan. The D gene is left open where the match is weak. Only some rows state a clone size, as once, few, many or a class for expanded clones.

cdr3_aa	cdr3_nt	d_call	clone_size	v_call	j_call
CASSLGVKQDQETQYF	TGTGCCAGCAGCTTAGGCGTAAAGCAGGACCAAGAGACCCAGTACTTC	-	-	TRBV11-2	TRBJ2-5
CASSWGVQGAGANVLTF	TGTGCCAGCAGCTGGGGAGTACAGGGAGCTGGGGCCAACGTCCTGACTTTC	-	-	TRBV5-5	TRBJ2-6
CASSPTASNSPLHF	TGTGCCAGCAGTCCGACAGCGTCTAATTCACCCCTCCACTTT	-	-	TRBV28	TRBJ1-6
CASSPLIPGTGELFF	TGTGCCAGCAGCCCACTGATACCAGGTACCGGGGAGCTGTTTTTT	-	-	TRBV7-9	TRBJ2-2
CASSHRDSGFETQYF	TGTGCCAGTAGCCACCGGGACAGTGGCTTTGAGACCCAGTACTTC	TRBD1	few	TRBV19	TRBJ2-5
CASSLGRQETQYF	TGTGCCAGCAGCTTGGGGAGACAAGAGACCCAGTACTTC	-	-	TRBV11-3	TRBJ2-5
CASSLALQVSGDTEAFF	TGTGCCAGCAGCTTGGCCCTACAGGTTAGTGGGGACACTGAAGCTTTCTTT	-	-	TRBV11-2	TRBJ1-1
CAWSVGQSTVNYGYTF	TGTGCCTGGAGTGTAGGGCAGTCGACGGTAAACTATGGCTACACCTTC	-	-	TRBV30	TRBJ1-2
CASSLHSGKAYEQYF	TGTGCCAGCAGCTTACATTCGGGGAAAGCCTACGAGCAGTACTTC	-	-	TRBV7-3	TRBJ2-7
CASSARKGQPQHF	TGTGCCAGCAGCGCTAGAAAAGGGCAGCCCCAGCATTTT	-	few	TRBV13	TRBJ1-5
CASSRTTGLDSPLHF	TGCGCCAGCAGCCGAACTACAGGGTTAGATTCACCCCTCCACTTT	-	-	TRBV4-1	TRBJ1-6